The clone carrying this T cell receptor (beta chain) was seen only once. Antigen: not known. These data originate in a study of T cell repertoires in ileal Crohn's disease. Study at large: Surgery for a complication: stricturing in around 60%, penetrating in roughly 40%. Notes on the study in general: Sorted CD8 T cells held more high-frequency clones than CD4. Clonal expansions were more frequent in active smokers than non-smokers at surgery.

The V and J ends lost 5 bases and 10 bases respectively, with 21 bases between them. The germline CDR1 and CDR2 sequences are SGHTA and FQGTGA. CDR3 length: 15 residues. TCRdb's table, derived via immunoSEQ multiplex PCR, lists solely in-frame clones and lacks some. The sample lists 30,000 or so clones, about 81% seen once, with around 5.5% in the top ten. Eligibility required adulthood, ileal or ileocolonic Crohn's disease and indicated ileocolonic resection. Sequencing used ileal tissue. V usage is TRBV7-3 and J usage is TRBJ2-1; unclear D gene. The sequence was obtained from an adult with Crohn's disease. The CDR3 here is CASSPLPLLSGEQFF. CDR3 nucleotide sequence: TGTGCCAGCAGCCCACTCCCCCTCCTATCCGGGGAGCAGTTCTTC. Drawing the rest from reference TRBV7-3 and TRBJ2-1, the complete variable domain is GAGVSQTPSNKVTEKGKYVELRCDPISGHTALYWYRQSLGQGPEFLIYFQGTGAADDSGLPNDRFFAVRPEGSVSTLKIQRTERGDSAVYLCASSPLPLLSGEQFFGPGTRLTVL.